The rows below give T cell receptor beta chains drawn from one sample of a study of graft-versus-host responses after intestinal transplantation. Measured with immunoSEQ multiplex PCR; TCRdb has only the in-frame clones, and not every one. The sample lists more than 25,000 clones; 85% to 95% were seen once. Sequencing was performed on PBMCs, taken 18 days after transplant. Every receptor here comes from a human patient who received an intestinal transplant, so some T cells may come from the graft donor. Each CDR3 is given with its conserved first and last residue. The D gene is left open where the match is weak. Only part of the rows carry a size: once, few, many, or a class if the clone is expanded.

>TRBJ1-2|.|TRBD1|TRBV5-4
TGTGCCAGCAGCTTGGCCAAGGGACAGGGCTTCTATGGCTACACCTTC
CASSLAKGQGFYGYTF
>TRBJ1-4|.|TRBD1|TRBV30
TGTGCCTGGAGTTCCGCCCGCGTTCCGGGACAGGGTAATGAAAAACTGTTTTTT
CAWSSARVPGQGNEKLFF
>TRBJ2-2|.|.|TRBV11-2
TGTGCCAGCAGCTTAGTGACGGGGAACACCGGGGAGCTGTTTTTT
CASSLVTGNTGELFF
>TRBJ2-1|.|TRBD1|TRBV13
TGTGCCAGCAGCTTAGGACAGGGGTTGTACAATGAGCAGTTCTTC
CASSLGQGLYNEQFF
>TRBJ2-1|.|TRBD2|TRBV6-1
TGTGCCAGCAGTGAAGCGGGGGGGGTAGCATCGAGTGAGCAGTTCTTC
CASSEAGGVASSEQFF
>TRBJ2-5|.|TRBD1|TRBV5-1
TGCGCCAGCAGTCGAGGGGGACAGCAAGAGACCCAGTACTTC
CASSRGGQQETQYF
>TRBJ2-2|.|TRBD2|TRBV7-8
TGTGCCAGCAGCGGCAGACTAGCGGGGTTGGCCGGGGAGCTGTTTTTT
CASSGRLAGLAGELFF
>TRBJ2-7|.|TRBD1|TRBV7-6
TGTGCCAGCAGCTTTGGACAGGGACACGAGCAGTACTTC
CASSFGQGHEQYF
>TRBJ1-3|.|.|TRBV15
TGTGCCACCAGCCCCCGCGGAACTTCTGGAAACACCATATATTTT
CATSPRGTSGNTIYF
>TRBJ2-5|.|TRBD2|TRBV2
TGTGCCAGCAGTTCGGGACTAGCGGGGGGTCGAGAGACCCAGTACTTC
CASSSGLAGGRETQYF
>TRBJ2-1|.|.|TRBV27
TGTGCCAGCAGTCCCGGGCAGGGGGGGAATGAGCAGTTCTTC
CASSPGQGGNEQFF
>TRBJ1-2|.|.|TRBV30
TGTGCCTGTCTGGACGTCTTCTATGGCTACACCTTC
CACLDVFYGYTF
>TRBJ1-1|.|.|TRBV27
TGTGCCAGCAGTTTATACGGCGGGGGGGTCTCTGAAGCTTTCTTT
CASSLYGGGVSEAFF
>TRBJ2-4|.|TRBD1|TRBV9
TGTGCCAGCAGCCCCGGACAGGATGGGGTTCTAGCCAAAAACATTCAGTACTTC
CASSPGQDGVLAKNIQYF
>TRBJ2-5|.|TRBD2|TRBV5-1
TGCGCCAGCAGCTTGAGGTGGACTAGCGGGGGGGCCATGGAGACCCAGTACTTC
CASSLRWTSGGAMETQYF
>TRBJ2-5|.|TRBD1|TRBV5-1
TGCGCCAGCAGCTTGGGGGACAGGGGGTCAAGAGAGACCCAGTACTTC
CASSLGDRGSRETQYF
>TRBJ2-3|.|.|TRBV1
TGCACCAGCAGCCAGGGTGGGACTAGCGGGGCAGATACGCAGTATTTT
CTSSQGGTSGADTQYF
>TRBJ1-1|.|.|TRBV7-9
TGTGCCAGCAGCTTAGGACAAAACACTGAAGCTTTCTTT
CASSLGQNTEAFF
>TRBJ2-3|.|TRBD2|TRBV11-3
TGTGCCAGCAGCTTTGTGGCGGGGGGGGTTCAGTTCACAGATACGCAGTATTTT
CASSFVAGGVQFTDTQYF
>TRBJ2-2|.|.|TRBV18
TGTGCCAGCTCACCTTTAGTAGGGTCAAGCACCGGGGAGCTGTTTTTT
CASSPLVGSSTGELFF
>TRBJ1-2|.|.|TRBV25-1
TGTGCCAGCAGCCCAGAAGGGGACTATGGCTACACCTTC
CASSPEGDYGYTF
>TRBJ2-7|.|.|TRBV7-6
TGTGCCAGCAGCTTAGACCCGAGCTCCTACGAGCAGTACTTC
CASSLDPSSYEQYF
>TRBJ2-1|once|.|TRBV2
TGTGCCAGCAGTGAACACTCCTCCAATGAGCAGTTCTTC
CASSEHSSNEQFF
>TRBJ2-1|.|.|TRBV4-1
TGCGCCAGCAGCCAAGATCGGGGACCTGAACTGTACAATGAGCAGTTCTTC
CASSQDRGPELYNEQFF
>TRBJ1-1|.|TRBD1|TRBV5-1
TGCGCCAGCAGCGAAGGACAGGGGAACATGAACACTGAAGCTTTCTTT
CASSEGQGNMNTEAFF
>TRBJ2-3|.|TRBD2|TRBV6-1
TGTGCCAGCAGTGTCGGGACTAGCTCACGGAGGGATACGCAGTATTTT
CASSVGTSSRRDTQYF
>TRBJ1-6|.|.|TRBV27
TGTGCCAGCAGTTCAACGGATTGGGGTTCACCCCTCCACTTT
CASSSTDWGSPLHF
>TRBJ1-4|.|TRBD1|TRBV5-1
TGCGCCAGCAGCTTGCTGGAATCTGACAGGGCTGAAAAACTGTTTTTT
CASSLLESDRAEKLFF
>TRBJ2-7|.|TRBD2|TRBV4-2
TGTGCCAGCAGCCAAGATGGACTAGCGGGGAGCTCCTACGAGCAGTACTTC
CASSQDGLAGSSYEQYF
>TRBJ2-5|.|TRBD2|TRBV4-1
TGCGCCAGCGGCCAAGATGGGCCGGGCGGGGGGGCCTTCTTGGAGACCCAGTACTTC
CASGQDGPGGGAFLETQYF
>TRBJ2-2|.|.|TRBV21-1
TGTGCCAGCACTCAAGGGGGGACAGGGAACACCGGGGAGCTGTTTTTT
CASTQGGTGNTGELFF
>TRBJ2-2|.|.|TRBV14
TGTGCCAGCAGCCGACTAGCAGGGGTAACCGGGGAGCTGTTTTTT
CASSRLAGVTGELFF
>TRBJ2-5|once|.|TRBV27
TGTGCCAGCAGTTTGGCAGGGCCGGAGACCCAGTACTTC
CASSLAGPETQYF
>TRBJ2-5|.|.|TRBV4-1
TGCGCCAGCAGCCAAGAAGGGTATCCTAGCGCAACCCAAGAGACCCAGTACTTC
CASSQEGYPSATQETQYF
>TRBJ1-1|.|.|TRBV19
TGTGCCAGTAGTATGGTGCCGGACACTGAAGCTTTCTTT
CASSMVPDTEAFF
>TRBJ2-7|.|.|TRBV6-1
TGTGCCAGCAGTGAAAGGGAGTCTGAGAAAAACGAGCAGTACTTC
CASSERESEKNEQYF
>TRBJ2-7|.|.|TRBV7-2
TGTGCCAGCAGCTCCCGTCTGGGGAGCTCCTACGAGCAGTACTTC
CASSSRLGSSYEQYF
>TRBJ1-1|.|.|TRBV19
TGTGCCAGTAGTATCCAAGGGAACACTGAAGCTTTCTTT
CASSIQGNTEAFF
>TRBJ2-5|.|TRBD1|TRBV19
TGTGCCAGTAGTACCGTCGCGGGACAGGGAGTGAGAGAGACCCAGTACTTC
CASSTVAGQGVRETQYF
>TRBJ2-7|.|.|TRBV5-6
TGTGCCAGCAGTTCCGGGATCCCCGGAGAGCAGTACTTC
CASSSGIPGEQYF
>TRBJ1-5|.|.|TRBV15
TGTGCCACCAGCAGAGATAGAGGGGGAGATCAGCCCCAGCATTTT
CATSRDRGGDQPQHF
>TRBJ1-2|.|.|TRBV5-6
TGTGCCAGCAGCTTTCAATCGGGGGCAGATGGCTACACCTTC
CASSFQSGADGYTF
>TRBJ1-6|.|.|TRBV27
TGTGCCAGCCAATCCCTTGGGAGCTCCTATAATTCACCCCTCCACTTT
CASQSLGSSYNSPLHF
>TRBJ2-2|.|TRBD2|TRBV2
TGTGCCAGCAGTGAAGGTGGCCTAGCGGGGGTGAGGGAGCTGTTTTTT
CASSEGGLAGVRELFF